Listed here is a single TCR beta chain. Germline V CDR1 and CDR2: GTSNPN, SVGIG (reference sequence). The CDR3 is 13 residues long. The V gene lost 4 bases and the J gene lost 0 bases, with 9 bases spanning the gap. The data derive from a study of blood T cell repertoires in COVID-19. Study details: Donors in the United States, Italy and Spain gave samples during acute or convalescent COVID-19. T cells, B-cell-depleted T cells, or PBMCs provided the cDNA or gDNA that served as material.

In the study's own analysis: Nucleated cell counts were estimated from reference gene primer amplification. The data were produced by immunoSEQ multiplex PCR, yet TCRdb's version contains in-frame clones alone and is incomplete. That table is the source of V, J and clone size, and D and trimming were worked out from the DNA. The sample lists about 180,000 clones, 80% to 90% occurring once. This clonotype was obtained from a human donor with active or convalescent COVID-19. The donor label of this sample is uncertain. The genes are TRBV30 and TRBJ1-1; unclear D gene. Sequenced material: peripheral blood. DNA of the CDR3: TGTGCCTGGACAACAGAAATGAACACTGAAGCTTTCTTT. Amino acid sequence: CAWTTEMNTEAFF.